The 21 T cell receptor beta chains listed next were all sequenced from one sample in a study of blood T cell repertoires in COVID-19. Produced via immunoSEQ multiplex PCR; TCRdb's table is partial and in-frame only. Of about 100,000 clones in the sample, 80% to 85% were seen once. What was sequenced was peripheral blood. The receptors derive from a man in his 70s with acute or convalescent COVID-19.

The rearrangement joins TRBV7-2 to TRBJ1-4; 10 nucleotides match TRBD1. Germline V gene lookup returns CDR1 SGHTA and CDR2 FQGNSA. After removal of 3 bases from V and 8 bases from J, the junction contained 9 bases not matched to a gene. This CDR3 contains 16 residues. The CDR3 reads CASSLVGQGSWEKLFF. DNA of the CDR3: TGTGCCAGCAGCTTGGTGGGACAGGGGTCCTGGGAAAAACTGTTTTTT.

CDR3 amino acids: CASSPPLGRATGELFF. CDR3 DNA: TGTGCCAGCAGCCCCCCGTTGGGGCGCGCCACCGGGGAGCTGTTTTTT. The chain uses TRBV11-2 and TRBJ2-2, with a tentative D call TRBD1 (5 bases). The V gene lost 5 bases and the J gene lost 4 bases, with 17 bases spanning the gap. Germline assignment: CDR1 SGHAT and CDR2 FQNNGV. This CDR3 contains 16 residues.

This chain's CDR3 is CASSLSRTGNTEAFF. The CDR3 nucleotides are TGTGCCAGTAGTTTATCCCGAACAGGGAACACTGAAGCTTTCTTT. The chain couples TRBV19 to TRBJ1-1, with a weak D call TRBD1 (5 bases). The CDR3 loop spans 15 amino acids. The germline gives CDR1 LNHDA, CDR2 SQIVND (reference sequence). Between the trimmed V and J ends, which lost 5 bases and 1 base, there was a span of 14 bases.

The V call is TRBV5-5, the J call TRBJ1-4; possible D gene TRBD1, 5 bases. The V end was cut by 3 bases, the J end by 0 bases, with 12 bases between. CDR1 and CDR2 from the germline V gene are SGHKS and YYEKEE (reference sequence). This CDR3 has 16 residues. CDR3 region: CASSWAGGATNEKLFF. As DNA, the CDR3 is TGTGCCAGCAGCTGGGCTGGGGGGGCAACTAATGAAAAACTGTTTTTT.

The chain has TRBV2 and TRBJ1-5; the match to TRBD1 covers 10 bases. Germline-derived CDR1 and CDR2 are SNHLY and FYNNEI. The CDR3 is 13 amino acids. V lost 6 bases to trimming and J lost 7 bases; unmatched junction nucleotides: 3. CDR3 protein: CASSRDRGQPQHF. In DNA, the CDR3 is TGTGCCAGCAGCCGGGACAGGGGACAGCCCCAGCATTTT. The variable domain in full, completed from reference TRBV2 and TRBJ1-5, reads EPEVTQTPSHQVTQMGQEVILRCVPISNHLYFYWYRQILGQKVEFLVSFYNNEISEKSEIFDDQFSVERPDGSNFTLKIRSTKLEDSAMYFCASSRDRGQPQHFGDGTRLSIL.

The chain is built from TRBV7-2 and TRBJ1-4; D is unclear. From germline, CDR1 is SGHTA and CDR2 FQGNSA. With 6 bases removed from V and 4 bases from J, the gap between germline ends came to 15 bases. There are 15 residues in the CDR3. The CDR3 DNA follows: TGTGCCAGCAGGCTTAATGAACGGGTTAATGAAAAACTGTTTTTT. It specifies CASRLNERVNEKLFF.

The chain recombines TRBV14 with TRBJ1-6; D may be TRBD1 (6 bases). Germline CDR1 and CDR2: SGHDN and FVKESK. V lost 2 bases and J 5 bases, leaving 10 bases between the germline ends. This CDR3 has 15 amino acids. CDR3 sequence reads: CASSQRGWNNSPLHF. The CDR3 coding sequence is TGTGCCAGCAGCCAAAGGGGGTGGAATAATTCACCCCTCCACTTT.

This clone was observed once. The chain recombines TRBV7-2 with TRBJ2-5; 10 positions match TRBD1. The CDR3 contains 15 residues. V trimming: 4 bases; J trimming: 4 bases; junction bases outside the gene matches: 6. Germline-derived CDR1 and CDR2 are SGHTA and FQGNSA. The CDR3 bases are TGTGCCAGCAGCTCTCCGGGACAGGGGTTAGAGACCCAGTACTTC. This translates into CASSSPGQGLETQYF.

The chain links TRBV21-1 to TRBJ2-7; the D segment call TRBD1 is taken from the table without a DNA check. TRBV21-1 is assigned pseudogene status. The CDR3 spans 16 residues. CDR3 in amino acids: CASSNRGHLLAYEQYF. The CDR3 DNA is TGTGCCAGCAGCAACAGGGGCCACCTCTTAGCCTACGAGCAGTACTTC.

The CDR3 DNA follows: TGCGCCAGCAGTTCGGCAGGGGCGGACACCGGGGAGCTGTTTTTT. Translation: CASSSAGADTGELFF. This chain links TRBV10-1 with TRBJ2-2; tentatively, D is TRBD1 (6 bases). CDR3 length: 15 residues. Germline loops: CDR1 WNHNN, CDR2 SYGVQD (reference sequence). The V end lost 5 bases, the J end lost 3 bases, and 13 bases lay between the germline ends.

The gene calls are TRBV7-3 and TRBJ2-2; possibly TRBD2 for D (6 bases). Germline CDR1 reads SGHTA; CDR2 reads FQGTGA. There are 14 residues in the CDR3. The V end lost 5 bases, the J end lost 7 bases, and 14 bases lay between the germline ends. CDR3 protein: CASSRLVSSGELFF. Here the CDR3 DNA reads TGTGCCAGCAGCAGACTAGTGTCAAGCGGGGAGCTGTTTTTT.

The chain recombines TRBV27 with TRBJ2-7; a possible D gene is TRBD1 (6 bases). The CDR3 runs 13 residues. V shed 6 bases and J shed 1 base, with 10 bases lying between them. Germline values: CDR1 MNHEY, CDR2 SMNVEV (reference sequence). CDR3 nucleotide sequence: TGTGCCAGCAGCCCCGGACAGTCCTACGAGCAGTACTTC. The encoded protein is CASSPGQSYEQYF.

This sequence joins TRBV9 and TRBJ1-6; 9 positions agree with TRBD1. V lost 0 bases, J lost 8 bases, and 6 bases stayed unmatched. Germline V gene data show CDR1 as SGDLS and CDR2 as YYNGEE. The CDR3 length is 16 residues. For the CDR3, the DNA is TGTGCCAGCAGCGTAGATGGGACAGGGCCCTATTCACCCCTCCACTTT. Amino acid sequence: CASSVDGTGPYSPLHF.

This chain connects TRBV14 to TRBJ2-5; D is perhaps TRBD2 (5 bases). The CDR3 contains 13 residues. In germline, CDR1 is SGHDN, CDR2 FVKESK. Trimming removed 1 base at V and 7 bases at J, with 10 bases between. The CDR3: CASSQAGSGTQYF. CDR3 DNA: TGTGCCAGCAGCCAAGCGGGGTCAGGGACCCAGTACTTC.

This clone was seen a single time. The chain employs TRBV13 and TRBJ1-2, with 7 bases lining up with TRBD1. The CDR3 runs 16 residues. After removal of 1 base from V and 2 bases from J, the junction contained 7 bases not matched to a gene. Germline CDR1 is PRHDT and CDR2 is FYEKMQ (reference sequence). The CDR3 nucleotides are TGTGCCAGCAGCTTAGAAGAAGGGGGCACCAACTATGGCTACACCTTC. Its protein product is CASSLEEGGTNYGYTF.

This chain uses TRBV18 with TRBJ1-5; D is unclear. Germline CDR1 and CDR2: KGHSH and LQKENI. V was clipped by 2 bases and J by 6 bases, with 11 bases between them. The CDR3 length is 14 residues. The CDR3 region has the DNA TGTGCCAGCTCACCAAATCAGGAAGGTCAGCCCCAGCATTTT. Amino acid sequence: CASSPNQEGQPQHF.

This clone occurred a few times. The chain recombines TRBV6-5 with TRBJ1-1, with a possible D match to TRBD1 (6 bases). This CDR3 region has 15 residues. V shed 7 bases and J shed 3 bases, with 18 bases lying between them. The germline CDR1 and CDR2 sequences are MNHEY and SVGAGI. This chain's CDR3 is CASTLSGTSHTEAFF. The CDR3 DNA follows: TGTGCCAGCACCCTTTCCGGGACATCACACACTGAAGCTTTCTTT.

This chain joins TRBV3-1 (or the pseudogene TRBV3-2) and TRBJ2-7; D is undetermined. CDR3 length equals 15 residues. Germline lookup yields CDR1 LGHDT and CDR2 YNNKEL (reference sequence). V was clipped by 1 base and J by 9 bases, with 19 bases between them. As DNA, the CDR3 is TGTGCCAGCAGCCAAGTAACCGACGACAAGGCCGGGCAGTACTTC. Its protein is CASSQVTDDKAGQYF.

In its sample, this clone was seen many times. The genes are TRBV5-4 and TRBJ2-3, with TRBD2 identical over 9 bases. This CDR3 contains 16 residues. Losses at the gene ends were 5 bases for V and 1 base for J; bases not matched to a gene: 8. CDR1 and CDR2 (germline): SGHNT, YYREEE (reference sequence). CDR3 loop: CASSLTSGLRTDTQYF. The CDR3 nucleotides are TGTGCCAGCAGTTTGACTAGCGGTCTTCGCACAGATACGCAGTATTTT.

This chain joins TRBV10-3 and TRBJ2-7; D remains ambiguous. V dropped 2 bases and J dropped 0 bases, with 5 bases sitting between them. Per the germline V gene, CDR1 is ENHRY and CDR2 is SYGVKD. The CDR3 length is 13 residues. CDR3: CAISEQISYEQYF. DNA of the CDR3: TGTGCCATCAGTGAGCAAATCTCCTACGAGCAGTACTTC.

V is TRBV10-3 and J is TRBJ2-5; 7 bases line up with TRBD1. This CDR3 region has 12 residues. Germline V CDR1 and CDR2: ENHRY, SYGVKD. The J segment lost 3 bases and the V segment lost 11 bases, leaving 6 bases of the junction unmatched. The CDR3 DNA reads as TGTGCCGTCCGGGACAGCAAAGAGACCCAGTACTTC. Protein product: CAVRDSKETQYF.